This record covers a single TCR beta chain. This clone appeared a few times. There is no known antigen for this receptor. Qualities for individual bases were not recorded, and no much larger clone is one base off. The donors were included in the validation cohort of over a hundred subjects, a group kept apart from the approximately 700-subject first cohort. Based on the germline V gene, the CDR1 and CDR2 sequences are SNHLY and FYNNEI. Between the V and J ends, shortened by 3 bases and 5 bases respectively, the junction contains 10 bases. The CDR3, from cysteine to phenylalanine, totals 13 residues. The entry retains the CDR3 DNA only, 39 bases that are in frame from base 1. The library was prepared using the immunoSEQ multiplex PCR assay. The published analysis was carried out like this. To diagnose cytomegalovirus status from the catalog of TCR beta chain sequences, a statistical classification framework was built. In its TCRdb copy, this immuneACCESS table keeps in-frame sequences only and misses some clones. Where compared with another copy, unresolved V genes explain less than half of these, and the others have no known cause. D and trimming were read from the DNA, whereas the V and J calls and clone size are those reported in that table. The sample data list roughly 350,000 clones, and more than 80% of these were observed just once. More than 0.8% of the sample is held by the ten biggest clonotypes.

This sample is drawn from a study of cytomegalovirus exposure and HLA in healthy donors (dated by TCRdb to about 2017). About the study as a whole: A later analysis indicated that the roughly 120 validation repertoires were generated on the platform also employed for the approximately 700 repertoires of the first cohort. The study aimed to test whether cataloging public T cell receptors could reveal signatures of past pathogen exposure. Besides the first cohort of 550 to 750 subjects, a separate validation cohort made up of over 95 different subjects was used. To predict cytomegalovirus infection status, the study brought together high-throughput TCR immunosequencing, statistical association of individual TCRs with disease status, and machine learning. Findings and caveats that apply to the study as a whole: The authors suggested that the approach could potentially be generalized to other disease states and immunological phenotypes. A later analysis had no HLA typing for the validation cohort, so co-occurrence there was scored across all 110 or so repertoires. A total of 150 to 200 TCR beta chains were listed by the study as associated with cytomegalovirus. Subsequent analysis determined that TCRs grouped into clusters in the first cohort also showed a tendency toward co-occurrence across the roughly 120 validation repertoires, and 85% to 95% of cluster scores exceeded 0. Across donors, most TCR sequences were observed very rarely, whereas some public TCRs were present in many individuals. In both the original and validation cohorts, the classifier was reported to diagnose cytomegalovirus status with high specificity and sensitivity. Three of the identified cytomegalovirus-associated TCR beta chains were confirmed in vitro to be specific for cytomegalovirus antigens.

The receptor was isolated from a woman between 18 and 29 years old in good health and CMV-seronegative. Sequenced material: PBMCs. The sequence is built from TRBV2 and TRBJ1-2, and perhaps TRBD1 as D gene, on 6 matching bases. The nucleotide sequence is TGTGCCAGCAGTGACAGGGGTTGGTATGGCTACACCTTC. It specifies CASSDRGWYGYTF.